This T cell receptor beta chain appears in the sequencing data of a study of T cells after yellow fever vaccination (dated by TCRdb to between 2017 and 2020). A note on the overall study: Libraries from fractions with low cell numbers were prepared with the SMART-Seq v4 Ultra Low Input RNA kit. Two healthy male donors made up the cohort, one aged 18 to 30 years and the other aged 30 to 40 years. Blood samples were taken at several timepoints before and after primary and secondary immunization, and bulk PBMC replicates and cell subsets were isolated. To follow T-cell clones before and after primary and booster YFV17D yellow fever vaccination, bulk TCR alpha and beta repertoires were sequenced over time. Overall study outcomes, separate from this receptor: A small fraction of clonotypes showed up in both the CD4 and CD8 compartments, probably as a result of convergent recombination. Compared with the primary T-cell response, the secondary T-cell response was weaker but faster, peaking on day 5 rather than day 15. Computational filtering was needed because FACS-sorted repertoires could contain abundant contaminating clonotypes from the bulk population. After the booster, most of the clones that had expanded following primary vaccination were detected again (around 97% of CD4 and around 90% of CD8), which suggests that memory was broadly maintained. The study included only a couple of donors, which limits how far the findings can be generalized.

TCR cDNA was synthesized by 5'RACE template switching, through which a universal primer site and unique molecular identifiers were introduced. Priming of cDNA synthesis was performed from both the TCR alpha and TCR beta constant segments. Library amplification involved two PCR steps, and the second step added sample barcodes and sequencing adapters. Sequencing of libraries was done on Illumina HiSeq 2500 (2x100 bp) or NovaSeq (2x150 bp). In the paper's pipeline: Reads were demultiplexed and collapsed into UMI consensus sequences with MIGEC, and V(D)J alignment was performed with MiXCR. Vaccine-responding clonotypes were defined with edgeR using replicate PBMC samples, requiring FDR below 0.01 and a log2 fold change above 5 up to day 15. CD4 or CD8 identity was assigned to each bulk clonotype according to whether the clonotype was present at higher abundance in the sequenced CD4 repertoire or the sequenced CD8 repertoire. TCRdb reprocessed the public reads (quality trimming at Q25 with fastp, clone calling with MiXCR) and kept in-frame beta chains. Here each entry gathers all rows of one CDR3 protein and keeps the most common genes and DNA. TCRdb, rather than the study authors, made the V and J calls. In this sample the table shows hundreds of thousands of distinct CDR3 sequences, around 10% of which occur a single time. 18% of the sample rests with the top ten.

A word on this clonotype: Its antigen has not been determined. The record has no base qualities; no much larger clone is one base away.

CDR1 and CDR2, per the germline V gene (reference sequence), are SEHNR and FQNEAQ. Inclusive of the bounding cysteine and phenylalanine, the CDR3 is 17 residues long. Left in the record is the CDR3 DNA by itself, 51 bases read in frame from the first base. V is cut by 5 bases and J by 2 bases, and the space between the germline ends is 18 bases. Reading the label with the study, this specimen's treatment or condition is: live attenuated yellow fever vaccine strain. At each blood-draw timepoint, two biological replicates of bulk PBMCs were collected. PBMCs were isolated from peripheral blood using a standard Ficoll-Paque protocol. RNA was extracted with TriZol from bulk PBMCs, CD4 and CD8 fractions, and dextramer-positive and dextramer-negative fractions.

This specimen was PBMCs, taken on the day of the first yellow fever vaccination. The receptor chain draws on TRBV7-9 and TRBJ2-2; TRBD1 is possibly the D segment (6 matching bases). The origin of this receptor is a man in his late teens or twenties who received the YFV17D yellow fever vaccine. The DNA sequence reads TGTGCCAGCAGCGATTACCCGGGACACGCAAACACCGGGGAGCTGTTTTTT. Its translation reads: CASSDYPGHANTGELFF.